The rows below give T cell receptor beta chains drawn from one sample of a study of shared clonotypes between healthy human individuals. This table comes from immunoSEQ multiplex PCR, and its TCRdb copy is limited to in-frame clones, with some not included. The data show some 96,000 clones, roughly 45% seen once. The material sequenced was PBMCs. The source of these receptors is a woman aged 40 to 50 in good health. Some clones in this sample may be carry-over from other donors' samples. CDR3s include the opening cysteine and the closing phenylalanine or tryptophan. The D gene is left open where the match is weak. Clone size is stated in some rows and not others, as once, few, many or a class when expanded.

D gene	J gene	V gene	clone size	CDR3 DNA	CDR3 protein
.	TRBJ2-1	TRBV15	.	TGTGCCACCAGCAGAACGATCCCGGGTGAGCAGTTCTTC	CATSRTIPGEQFF
TRBD1	TRBJ2-7	TRBV5-1	many	TGCGCCAGCAGCCTCTTGACAGGGTATTACGAGCAGTACTTC	CASSLLTGYYEQYF
.	TRBJ2-7	TRBV27	.	TGTGCCAGCAGTTTAGGCTCTTCCAACGAGCAGTACTTC	CASSLGSSNEQYF
TRBD1	TRBJ2-7	TRBV2	medium-sized	TGTGCCAGCACCCCGGGACAGACCTACGAGCAGTACTTC	CASTPGQTYEQYF
.	TRBJ1-3	TRBV18	.	TGTGCCAGCTCACCTCTGGTCTTCCCCCGGGGGGATGGAAACACCATATATTTT	CASSPLVFPRGDGNTIYF
TRBD1	TRBJ1-3	TRBV29-1	.	TGCAGCGTAACCGCGACTAGGGACAGGGGACTCTCTGGAAACACCATATATTTT	CSVTATRDRGLSGNTIYF
.	TRBJ1-1	TRBV11-2	.	TGTGCCAGCAGCTTAGGGTTAGGCGGCACTGAAGCTTTCTTT	CASSLGLGGTEAFF
TRBD2	TRBJ2-1	TRBV7-3	.	TGTGCCAGCAGCTCCCAACCGACTAGCGGGGTGCAGTTCTTC	CASSSQPTSGVQFF
.	TRBJ2-3	TRBV18	few	TGTGCCAGCTCACCACAGGGAGAAAGGACAGATACGCAGTATTTT	CASSPQGERTDTQYF
.	TRBJ2-7	TRBV29-1	.	TGCAGCGTTGGGACCAACGGGGGCGGCGAGCGGTACTTC	CSVGTNGGGERYF
TRBD1	TRBJ2-7	TRBV5-1	.	TGCGCCAGCAGCACCCTACAGGGGGCTTACGAGCAGTACTTC	CASSTLQGAYEQYF
TRBD1	TRBJ2-5	TRBV10-2	many	TGCGCCAGCAGTAAACAGGGGCCGCAAGAGACCCAGTACTTC	CASSKQGPQETQYF
.	TRBJ1-5	TRBV6-5	.	TGTGCCAGCAGCCGTCAACTTCCCAACAATCAGCCCCAGCATTTT	CASSRQLPNNQPQHF
.	TRBJ1-2	TRBV6-5	.	TGTGCCAGCGGTCGACAGATTAACTATGGCTACACCTTC	CASGRQINYGYTF
.	TRBJ2-5	TRBV2	few	TGTGCCAGCAGTGTAGGAAAGGGATCAGAGACCCAGTACTTC	CASSVGKGSETQYF
.	TRBJ2-5	TRBV11-1	once	TGTGCCTGCAGCTTAGGGACACCGGGACGCCAAGAGACCCAGTACTTC	CACSLGTPGRQETQYF
TRBD2	TRBJ2-1	TRBV7-9	many	TGTGCCAGCAGCCCACTGCCGAATCCGGGGGAGGGCCCGTTCTTC	CASSPLPNPGEGPFF
TRBD1	TRBJ2-1	TRBV5-1	.	TGCGCCAGCAGCTCGGGGGACAGGGACTACAATGAGCAGTTCTTC	CASSSGDRDYNEQFF
.	TRBJ1-1	TRBV5-1	.	TGCGTCAGCAGCCGGTGGGACGATTCAGCTGAAGCTTTCTTT	CVSSRWDDSAEAFF
.	TRBJ1-4	TRBV4-1	.	TGCGCCAGCAGCCAAGGGGGGATAGGGACTCGAGATGAAAAACTGTTTTTT	CASSQGGIGTRDEKLFF
.	TRBJ1-6	TRBV30	.	TGTGCCTGGAGTGAGGGGATGAATTCACCCCTCCACTTT	CAWSEGMNSPLHF
.	TRBJ2-7	TRBV5-4	.	TGTGCCAGCAGCTTAGATAGAACCGACGAGCAGTACTTC	CASSLDRTDEQYF
.	TRBJ2-3	TRBV19	.	TGTGCCAGTAGTATAGACTACACAGATACGCAGTATTTT	CASSIDYTDTQYF
.	TRBJ2-7	TRBV5-5	.	TGTGCCAGCAGCATACGGGGTTGGTACGAGCAGTACTTC	CASSIRGWYEQYF
TRBD1	TRBJ2-4	TRBV28	many	TGTGCCAGCAGTTCACAGGGGGCGCTAAACATTCAGTACTTC	CASSSQGALNIQYF
TRBD1	TRBJ1-1	TRBV2	.	TGTGCCAGCAGGACTGGACAGGGGAACACTGAAGCTTTCTTT	CASRTGQGNTEAFF
.	TRBJ1-1	TRBV4-1	many	TGCGCCAGCAGCCAAAGATCGGGACTACCAAATTTATTT	CASSQRSGLPNLF
.	TRBJ2-3	TRBV7-3	many	TGTGCCAGCAGCCCCTCCTGGGGCACAGATACGCAGTATTTT	CASSPSWGTDTQYF
.	TRBJ1-2	TRBV28	few	TGTGCCAGCAGTTTAGCTGACAGGAACTATGGCTACACCTTC	CASSLADRNYGYTF
.	TRBJ2-1	TRBV7-3	many	TGTGCCAGCAGCTCCACGGGGGAAAATGAGCAGTTCTTC	CASSSTGENEQFF
TRBD1	TRBJ2-7	TRBV29-1	.	TGCAGCGCGGGGACAGGGCCCTACGAGCAGTACTTC	CSAGTGPYEQYF
TRBD2	TRBJ2-1	TRBV14	.	TGTGCCAGCAGCCAAGATTGGGGACTAGCGATGGATGAGCAGTTCTTC	CASSQDWGLAMDEQFF
TRBD2	TRBJ2-7	TRBV15	.	TGTGCCACCAGCAGAATTGGACTAGCTCGGGAGCAGTACTTC	CATSRIGLAREQYF
.	TRBJ2-7	TRBV9	.	TGTGCCAGCAGCGTAGGGGGAGTTGCGGAATACGAGCAGTACTTC	CASSVGGVAEYEQYF
.	TRBJ2-3	TRBV27	few	TGTGCCAGCAGTTTATGGGAAACTAGCACAGATACGCAGTATTTT	CASSLWETSTDTQYF
TRBD2	TRBJ2-7	TRBV13	.	TGTGCCAGTAGGACTAGCGGGAGAGCACTCCCCTACGAGCAGTACTTC	CASRTSGRALPYEQYF
.	TRBJ1-5	TRBV19	few	TGTGCCAGTAGTATATACGGCAGGGTCGGGCGTCAGCCCCAGCATTTT	CASSIYGRVGRQPQHF
.	TRBJ1-4	TRBV5-1	.	TGCGCCAGCAGCTCCTCTGGGGGGGTCGGTGAAAAACTGTTTTTT	CASSSSGGVGEKLFF
.	TRBJ1-4	TRBV28	many	TGTGCCAGCAGCACAGGGACCATCAATGAAAAACTGTTTTTT	CASSTGTINEKLFF
TRBD2	TRBJ2-7	TRBV7-2	.	TGTGCCAGCAGCAGCCAGTGGACTAGCGGGACCTACGAGCAGTACTTC	CASSSQWTSGTYEQYF
TRBD2	TRBJ2-7	TRBV7-9	.	TGTGCCAGCAGCCCCGACGGGGCGGGAGGGCGGTACGAGCAGTACTTC	CASSPDGAGGRYEQYF
.	TRBJ2-3	TRBV7-9	.	TGTGCCAGCAGCTCCCGGTCCCGGTCGGGAGATACGCAGTATTTT	CASSSRSRSGDTQYF
TRBD1	TRBJ1-2	TRBV13	once	TGTGCCAGCAGTCTGACAGGGGTTAACTATGGCTACACCTTC	CASSLTGVNYGYTF
.	TRBJ2-6	TRBV25-1	few	TGTGCCAGCAGTACCAACTCTGGGGCCAACGTCCTGACTTTC	CASSTNSGANVLTF
.	TRBJ2-1	TRBV5-6	many	TGTGCCAGCAGCTTGGGGGGCGGTGAGCAGTTCTTC	CASSLGGGEQFF
.	TRBJ2-7	TRBV10-3	.	TGTGCCATCAGTGAGACAGGGCTATACGAGCAGTACTTC	CAISETGLYEQYF